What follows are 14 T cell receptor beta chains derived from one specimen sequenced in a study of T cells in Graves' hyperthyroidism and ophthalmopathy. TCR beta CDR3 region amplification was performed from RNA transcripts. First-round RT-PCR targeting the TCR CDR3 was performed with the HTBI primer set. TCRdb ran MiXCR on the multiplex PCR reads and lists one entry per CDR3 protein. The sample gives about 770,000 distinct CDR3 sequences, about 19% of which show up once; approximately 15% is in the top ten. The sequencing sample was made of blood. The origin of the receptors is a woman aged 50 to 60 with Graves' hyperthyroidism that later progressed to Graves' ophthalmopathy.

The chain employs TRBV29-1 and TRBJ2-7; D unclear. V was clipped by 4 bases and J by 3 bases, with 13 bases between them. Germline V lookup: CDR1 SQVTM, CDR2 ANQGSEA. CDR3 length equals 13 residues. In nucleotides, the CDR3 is TGCAGCGTTGTTCTCGGCACCAACTACGAGCAGTACTTC. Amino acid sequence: CSVVLGTNYEQYF.

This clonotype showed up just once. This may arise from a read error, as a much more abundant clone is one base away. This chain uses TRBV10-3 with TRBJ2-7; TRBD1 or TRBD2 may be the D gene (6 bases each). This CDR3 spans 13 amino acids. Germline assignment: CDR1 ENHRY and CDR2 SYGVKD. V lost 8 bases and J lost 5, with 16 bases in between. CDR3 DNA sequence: TGTGCCATCGGTGGGGCGAGGGGGGACGAGCAGTACTTC. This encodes CAIGGARGDEQYF.

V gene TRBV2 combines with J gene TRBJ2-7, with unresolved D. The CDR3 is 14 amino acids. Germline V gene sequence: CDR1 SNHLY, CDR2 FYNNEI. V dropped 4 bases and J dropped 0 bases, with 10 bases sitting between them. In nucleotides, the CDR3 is TGTGCCAGCAGTGCTCCAGAGAACTCCTACGAGCAGTACTTC. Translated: CASSAPENSYEQYF.

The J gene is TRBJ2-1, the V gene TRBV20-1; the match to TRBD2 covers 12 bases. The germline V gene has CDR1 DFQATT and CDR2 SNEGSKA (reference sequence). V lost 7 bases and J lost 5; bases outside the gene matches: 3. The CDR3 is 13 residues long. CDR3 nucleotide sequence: TGCAGTGGTACTAGCGGGGGGAACAATGAGCAGTTCTTC. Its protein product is CSGTSGGNNEQFF.

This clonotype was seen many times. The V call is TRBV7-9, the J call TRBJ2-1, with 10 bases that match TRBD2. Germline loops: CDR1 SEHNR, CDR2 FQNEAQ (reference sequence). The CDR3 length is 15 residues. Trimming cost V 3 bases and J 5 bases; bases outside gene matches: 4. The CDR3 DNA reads TGTGCCAGCAGCTTTAGCGGGGGGCGAAACAATGAGCAGTTCTTC. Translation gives CASSFSGGRNNEQFF.

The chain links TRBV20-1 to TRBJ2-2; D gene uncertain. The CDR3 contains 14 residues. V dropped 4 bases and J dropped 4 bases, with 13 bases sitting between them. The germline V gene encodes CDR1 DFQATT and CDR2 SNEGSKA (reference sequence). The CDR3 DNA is TGCAGTGCTAATTCCGGTTCCCTCACCGGGGAGCTGTTTTTT. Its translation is CSANSGSLTGELFF.

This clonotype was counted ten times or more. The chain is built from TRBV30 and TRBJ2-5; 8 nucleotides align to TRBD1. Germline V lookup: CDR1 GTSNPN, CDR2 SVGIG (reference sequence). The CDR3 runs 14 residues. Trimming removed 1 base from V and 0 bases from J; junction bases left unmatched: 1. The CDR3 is CAWSGDRYQETQYF. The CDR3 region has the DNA TGTGCCTGGAGTGGGGACAGGTACCAAGAGACCCAGTACTTC.

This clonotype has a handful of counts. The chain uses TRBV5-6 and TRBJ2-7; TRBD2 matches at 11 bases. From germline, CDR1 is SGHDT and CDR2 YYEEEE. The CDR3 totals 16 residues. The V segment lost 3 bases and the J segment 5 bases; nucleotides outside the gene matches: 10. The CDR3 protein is CASSWGITSGGHEQYF. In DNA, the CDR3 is TGTGCCAGCAGCTGGGGGATCACTAGCGGGGGACACGAGCAGTACTTC.

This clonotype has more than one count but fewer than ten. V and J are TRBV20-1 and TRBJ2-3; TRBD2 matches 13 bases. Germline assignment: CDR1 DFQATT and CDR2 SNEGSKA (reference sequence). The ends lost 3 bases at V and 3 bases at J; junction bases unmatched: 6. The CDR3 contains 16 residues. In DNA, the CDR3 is TGCAGTGCTAGTGATCCACTAGCGGGGGGGACAGATACGCAGTATTTT. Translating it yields CSASDPLAGGTDTQYF.

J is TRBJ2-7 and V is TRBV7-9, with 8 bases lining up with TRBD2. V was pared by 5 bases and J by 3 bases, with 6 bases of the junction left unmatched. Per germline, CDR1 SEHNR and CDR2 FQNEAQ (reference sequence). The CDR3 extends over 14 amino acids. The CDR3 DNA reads TGTGCCAGCAGCAACATAGCGGGAAGCTACGAGCAGTACTTC. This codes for CASSNIAGSYEQYF.

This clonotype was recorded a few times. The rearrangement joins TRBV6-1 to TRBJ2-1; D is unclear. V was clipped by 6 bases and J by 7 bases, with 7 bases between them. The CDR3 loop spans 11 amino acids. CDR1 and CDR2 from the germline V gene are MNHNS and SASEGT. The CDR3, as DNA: TGTGCCAGCAGCACAGCAAATGAGCAGTTCTTC. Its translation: CASSTANEQFF.

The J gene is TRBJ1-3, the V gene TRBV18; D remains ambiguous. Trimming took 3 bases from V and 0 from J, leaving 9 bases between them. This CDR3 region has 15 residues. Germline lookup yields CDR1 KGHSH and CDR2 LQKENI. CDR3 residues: CASSPDRSSGNTIYF. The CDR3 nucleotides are TGTGCCAGCTCACCCGACCGGTCCTCTGGAAACACCATATATTTT.

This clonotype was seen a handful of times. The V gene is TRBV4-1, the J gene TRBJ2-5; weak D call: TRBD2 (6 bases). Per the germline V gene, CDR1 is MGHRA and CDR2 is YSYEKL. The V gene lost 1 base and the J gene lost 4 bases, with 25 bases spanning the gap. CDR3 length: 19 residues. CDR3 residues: CASSQVTGLAGIGGETQYF. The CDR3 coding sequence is TGCGCCAGCAGCCAAGTTACAGGCCTAGCCGGTATCGGGGGAGAGACCCAGTACTTC.

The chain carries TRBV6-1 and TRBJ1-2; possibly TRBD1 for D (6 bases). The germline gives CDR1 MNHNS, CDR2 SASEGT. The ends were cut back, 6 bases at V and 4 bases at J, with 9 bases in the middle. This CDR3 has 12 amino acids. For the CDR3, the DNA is TGTGCCAGCAGGGGGGGGCCCTATGGCTACACCTTC. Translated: CASRGGPYGYTF.